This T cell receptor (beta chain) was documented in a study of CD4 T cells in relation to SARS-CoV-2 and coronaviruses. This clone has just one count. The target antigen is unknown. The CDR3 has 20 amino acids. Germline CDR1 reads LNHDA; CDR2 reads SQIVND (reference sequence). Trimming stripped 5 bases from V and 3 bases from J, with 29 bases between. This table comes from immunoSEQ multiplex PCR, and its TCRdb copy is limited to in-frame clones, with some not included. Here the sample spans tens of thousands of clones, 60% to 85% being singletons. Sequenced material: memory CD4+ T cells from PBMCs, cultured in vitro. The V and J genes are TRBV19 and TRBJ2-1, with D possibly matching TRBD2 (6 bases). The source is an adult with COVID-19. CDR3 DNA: TGTGCCAGTAGTGTCGCGGGGCTGATCTTGGGTGGGAGTTTCTACAATGAGCAGTTCTTC. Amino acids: CASSVAGLILGGSFYNEQFF.